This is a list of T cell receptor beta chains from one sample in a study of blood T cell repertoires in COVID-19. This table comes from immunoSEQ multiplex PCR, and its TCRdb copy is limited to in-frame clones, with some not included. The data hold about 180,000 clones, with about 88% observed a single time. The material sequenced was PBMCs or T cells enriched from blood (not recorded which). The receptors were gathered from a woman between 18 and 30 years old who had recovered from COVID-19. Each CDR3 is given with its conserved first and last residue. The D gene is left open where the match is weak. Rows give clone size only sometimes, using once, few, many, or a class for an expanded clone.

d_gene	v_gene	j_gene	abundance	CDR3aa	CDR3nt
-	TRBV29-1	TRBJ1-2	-	CSVGGGDYGYTF	TGCAGCGTTGGAGGAGGTGACTATGGCTACACCTTC
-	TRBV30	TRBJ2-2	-	CAWSRRQSSRGATGELFF	TGTGCCTGGAGTAGGAGACAGAGCAGTCGGGGGGCCACCGGGGAGCTGTTTTTT
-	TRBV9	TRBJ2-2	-	CASSVNRAGELFF	TGTGCCAGCAGCGTAAACCGGGCCGGGGAGCTGTTTTTT
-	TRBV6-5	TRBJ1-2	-	CASRKPGPRGYTF	TGTGCCAGCAGGAAGCCAGGGCCCCGGGGCTACACCTTC
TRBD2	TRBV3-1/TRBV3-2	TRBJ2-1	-	CASSQPSGSINNEQFF	TGTGCCAGCAGCCAACCTAGCGGGAGTATTAACAATGAGCAGTTCTTC
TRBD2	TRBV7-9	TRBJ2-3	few	CASSPSGSGTDTQYF	TGTGCCAGCAGCCCTAGCGGGAGCGGCACAGATACGCAGTATTTT
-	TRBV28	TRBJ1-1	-	CASRGGGYTEAFF	TGTGCCAGCAGGGGGGGAGGGTACACTGAAGCTTTCTTT
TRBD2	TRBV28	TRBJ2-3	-	CASSFRGVLTDTQYF	TGTGCCAGCAGTTTTCGGGGGGTCCTCACAGATACGCAGTATTTT
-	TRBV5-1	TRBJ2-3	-	CASKPDGLRTDTQYF	TGCGCCAGCAAACCCGACGGACTGCGCACAGATACGCAGTATTTT
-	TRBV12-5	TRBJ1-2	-	CASGYNREGAVFPEYGYTF	TGTGCTAGTGGTTACAACAGGGAGGGAGCAGTTTTTCCAGAGTATGGCTACACCTTC
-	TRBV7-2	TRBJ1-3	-	CASSSEGWGFSGNTIYF	TGTGCCAGCAGCTCGGAAGGGTGGGGCTTCTCTGGAAACACCATATATTTT
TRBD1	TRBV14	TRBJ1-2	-	CASSQETGGYGYTF	TGTGCCAGCAGCCAAGAAACAGGGGGCTATGGCTACACCTTC
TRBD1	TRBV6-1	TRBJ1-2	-	CASSERPRGGVGYGYTF	TGTGCCAGCAGTGAGCGACCAAGAGGGGGCGTAGGCTATGGCTACACCTTC
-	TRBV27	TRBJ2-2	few	CASSLGLAGRTGELFF	TGTGCCAGCAGTTTAGGTTTGGCGGGGCGAACCGGGGAGCTGTTTTTT
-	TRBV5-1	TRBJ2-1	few	CASSLDDSSFYNEQFF	TGCGCCAGCAGCTTGGATGACAGTAGCTTCTACAATGAGCAGTTCTTC
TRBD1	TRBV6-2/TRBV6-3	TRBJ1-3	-	CASSYPQGAGSGNTIYF	TGTGCCAGCAGTTACCCGCAGGGGGCCGGGTCTGGAAACACCATATATTTT
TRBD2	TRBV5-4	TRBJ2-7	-	CASSSDLRGISYEQYF	TGTGCCAGCAGCTCTGACTTGCGGGGGATCTCCTACGAGCAGTACTTC
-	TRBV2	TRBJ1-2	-	CASSETLGELDYGYTF	TGTGCCAGCAGTGAGACGCTCGGGGAGTTAGACTATGGCTACACCTTC
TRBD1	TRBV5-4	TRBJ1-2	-	CASSAGTGSGYGYTF	TGTGCCAGCAGCGCCGGGACAGGGTCAGGGTATGGCTACACCTTC
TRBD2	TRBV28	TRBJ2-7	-	CASLGLAELYEQYF	TGTGCCAGCCTAGGACTAGCGGAACTCTACGAGCAGTACTTC
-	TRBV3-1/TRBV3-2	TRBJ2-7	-	CASSQVGNEQYF	TGTGCCAGCAGCCAAGTCGGGAACGAGCAGTACTTC
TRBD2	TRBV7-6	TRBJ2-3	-	CASSKGLAGGTDTQYF	TGTGCCAGCAGCAAGGGACTAGCGGGAGGAACAGATACGCAGTATTTT
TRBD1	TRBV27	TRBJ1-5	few	CASSPPGQGLLGQPQHF	TGTGCCAGCAGTCCGCCGGGACAGGGATTACTTGGTCAGCCCCAGCATTTT
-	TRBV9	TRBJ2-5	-	CASSLGGLREETQYF	TGTGCCAGCAGCTTAGGAGGGCTTCGGGAAGAGACCCAGTACTTC
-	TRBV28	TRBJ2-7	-	CASSYVLGGEQYF	TGTGCCAGCAGTTACGTGCTGGGGGGCGAGCAGTACTTC
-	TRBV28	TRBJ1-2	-	CASSPPDSYGYTF	TGTGCCAGCAGTCCCCCCGACAGCTATGGCTACACCTTC
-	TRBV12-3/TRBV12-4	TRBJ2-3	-	CASSLLSKGAQYF	TGTGCCAGCAGTTTATTGAGTAAAGGGGCGCAGTATTTT
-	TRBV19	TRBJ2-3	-	CASSRLGGTDTQYF	TGTGCCAGTAGTAGGTTAGGGGGCACAGATACGCAGTATTTT
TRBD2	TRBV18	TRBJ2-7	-	CASSPGLAGFFSSYEQYF	TGTGCCAGCTCGCCTGGACTAGCGGGATTCTTCAGCTCCTACGAGCAGTACTTC
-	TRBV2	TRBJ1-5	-	CASSPMISSNQPQHF	TGTGCCAGCAGCCCTATGATTAGTAGCAATCAGCCCCAGCATTTT
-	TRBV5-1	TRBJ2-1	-	CASSFSRGNEQFF	TGCGCCAGCAGTTTCTCTAGGGGGAATGAGCAGTTCTTC
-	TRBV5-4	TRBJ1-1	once	CASSPGRTEAFF	TGTGCCAGCAGCCCAGGGAGGACTGAAGCTTTCTTT
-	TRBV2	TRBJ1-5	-	CATHRDANQPQHF	TGTGCCACCCACAGGGACGCCAATCAGCCCCAGCATTTT
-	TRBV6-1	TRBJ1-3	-	CASSDARFSGNTIYF	TGTGCCAGCAGTGACGCCCGGTTCTCCGGAAACACCATATATTTT
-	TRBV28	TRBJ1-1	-	CASSLRGGTEAFF	TGTGCCAGCAGTTTGAGGGGGGGCACTGAAGCTTTCTTT
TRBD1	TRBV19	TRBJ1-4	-	CASSSTGTAKLFF	TGTGCCAGTAGTAGTACAGGGACAGCAAAACTGTTTTTT
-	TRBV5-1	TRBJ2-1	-	CASSLVWAADNEQFF	TGCGCCAGCAGCTTGGTTTGGGCCGCCGACAATGAGCAGTTCTTC
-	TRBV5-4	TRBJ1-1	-	CASSFQSGNTEAFF	TGTGCCAGCAGCTTTCAATCGGGGAACACTGAAGCTTTCTTT
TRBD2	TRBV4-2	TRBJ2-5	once	CASSLGSGGETQYF	TGTGCCAGCAGCCTCGGTAGCGGGGGGGAGACCCAGTACTTC
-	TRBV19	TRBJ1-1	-	CASTLDSRNTEAFF	TGTGCCAGTACCCTGGACAGTAGGAACACTGAAGCTTTCTTT
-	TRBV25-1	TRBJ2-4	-	CASSDPRDKNIQYF	TGTGCCAGCAGTGACCCGAGGGACAAAAACATTCAGTACTTC
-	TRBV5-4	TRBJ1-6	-	CASSYSSYNSPLHF	TGTGCCAGCAGCTACAGCTCCTATAATTCACCCCTCCACTTT
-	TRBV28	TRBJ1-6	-	CASSNQGPLHF	TGTGCCAGCAGTAACCAGGGACCCCTCCACTTT
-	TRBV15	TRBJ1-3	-	CATSQKGAGNTIYF	TGTGCCACCAGCCAGAAGGGGGCTGGAAACACCATATATTTT
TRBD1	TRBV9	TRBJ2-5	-	CASSVDAGGTVRETQYF	TGTGCCAGCAGCGTAGATGCAGGGGGTACGGTGAGAGAGACCCAGTACTTC
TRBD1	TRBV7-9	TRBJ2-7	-	CASSPGQLTEGSYEQYF	TGTGCCAGCAGCCCGGGACAGTTGACCGAAGGGTCCTACGAGCAGTACTTC
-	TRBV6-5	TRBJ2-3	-	CASRTNTDTQYF	TGTGCCAGCAGGACAAACACAGATACGCAGTATTTT
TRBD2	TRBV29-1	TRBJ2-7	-	CSVGTSVDHEQYF	TGCAGCGTTGGGACTAGCGTAGACCACGAGCAGTACTTC
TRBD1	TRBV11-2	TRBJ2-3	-	CASSRTGLYSDTQYF	TGTGCCAGCAGCCGGACAGGGCTTTATTCAGATACGCAGTATTTT
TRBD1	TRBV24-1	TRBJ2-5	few	CATSDWGQGYQETQYF	TGTGCCACCAGTGATTGGGGACAGGGGTATCAAGAGACCCAGTACTTC
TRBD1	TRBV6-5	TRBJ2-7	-	CASSYGTGSFEQYF	TGTGCCAGCAGTTATGGGACAGGGTCGTTCGAGCAGTACTTC
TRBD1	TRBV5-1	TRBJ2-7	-	CASSAMTGEAEQYF	TGCGCCAGCAGCGCAATGACAGGGGAGGCCGAGCAGTACTTC
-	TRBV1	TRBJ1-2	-	CTSIVGGEGYTF	TGCACCAGCATCGTCGGCGGTGAGGGCTACACCTTC
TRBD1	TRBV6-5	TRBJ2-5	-	CASGLTGLGETQYF	TGTGCCAGCGGGTTGACAGGGTTGGGGGAGACCCAGTACTTC